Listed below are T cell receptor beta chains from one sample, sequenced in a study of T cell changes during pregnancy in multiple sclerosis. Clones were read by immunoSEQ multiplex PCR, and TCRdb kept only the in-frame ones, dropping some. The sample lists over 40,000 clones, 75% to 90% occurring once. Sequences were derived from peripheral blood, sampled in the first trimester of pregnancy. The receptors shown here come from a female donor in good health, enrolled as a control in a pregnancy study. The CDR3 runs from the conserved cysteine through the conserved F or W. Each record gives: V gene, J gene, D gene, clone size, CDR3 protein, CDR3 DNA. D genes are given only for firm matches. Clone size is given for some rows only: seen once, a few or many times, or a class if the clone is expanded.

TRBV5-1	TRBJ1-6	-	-	CASSLSGAGPYNSPLHF	TGCGCCAGCAGCTTGAGCGGGGCCGGCCCCTATAATTCACCCCTCCACTTT
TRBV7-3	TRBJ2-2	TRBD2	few	CASSPGTSLPGELFF	TGTGCCAGCAGCCCCGGGACTAGCTTGCCCGGGGAGCTGTTTTTT
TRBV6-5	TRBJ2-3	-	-	CASSPSYTDTQYF	TGTGCCAGCAGTCCCTCCTACACAGATACGCAGTATTTT
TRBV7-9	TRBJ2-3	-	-	CASSWTQASTDTQYF	TGTGCCAGCAGCTGGACACAGGCTAGCACAGATACGCAGTATTTT
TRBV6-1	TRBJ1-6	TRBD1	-	CASSDGTGTRWWDSPLHF	TGTGCCAGCAGTGACGGGACAGGGACAAGGTGGTGGGATTCACCCCTCCACTTT
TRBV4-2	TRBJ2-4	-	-	CASSQDRLSSGSKNIQYF	TGTGCCAGCAGCCAAGATCGTTTGTCAAGCGGATCAAAAAACATTCAGTACTTC
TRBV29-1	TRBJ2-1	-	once	CSVEELVALDEQFF	TGCAGCGTCGAAGAATTGGTAGCCCTAGATGAGCAGTTCTTC
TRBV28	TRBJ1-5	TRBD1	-	CASSLLQGAAQPQHF	TGTGCCAGCAGTTTACTACAGGGGGCGGCTCAGCCCCAGCATTTT
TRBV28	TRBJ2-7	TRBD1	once	CASSLLGQESSYEQYF	TGTGCCAGCAGTCTCCTCGGACAGGAGAGCTCCTACGAGCAGTACTTC
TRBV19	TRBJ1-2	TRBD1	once	CASSISPDRDYGYTF	TGTGCCAGTAGTATAAGCCCCGACAGGGACTATGGCTACACCTTC
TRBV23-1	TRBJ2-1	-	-	CASSQPPPTPYNEQFF	TGCGCCAGCAGTCAACCCCCCCCTACCCCTTACAATGAGCAGTTCTTC
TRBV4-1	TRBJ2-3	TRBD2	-	CASSQEGSGAFTDTQYF	TGCGCCAGCAGCCAAGAGGGAAGCGGGGCGTTCACAGATACGCAGTATTTT
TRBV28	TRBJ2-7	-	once	CASSRPQGSNEQYF	TGTGCCAGCAGTCGACCGCAGGGCTCCAACGAGCAGTACTTC
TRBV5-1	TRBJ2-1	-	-	CASSLTPAAGPYNEQFF	TGCGCCAGCAGCTTGACACCCGCGGCGGGCCCCTACAATGAGCAGTTCTTC
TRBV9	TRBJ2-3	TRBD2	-	CASNGGASDTQYF	TGTGCCAGTAACGGGGGGGCCTCAGATACGCAGTATTTT
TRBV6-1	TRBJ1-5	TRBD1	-	CASLREGGPNQPQHF	TGTGCCAGCCTCCGCGAAGGGGGCCCCAATCAGCCCCAGCATTTT
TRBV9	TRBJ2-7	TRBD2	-	CASSPRDYYEQYF	TGTGCCAGCAGCCCCCGGGACTATTACGAGCAGTACTTC
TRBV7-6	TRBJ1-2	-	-	CASSSRGKDGYTF	TGTGCCAGCAGCTCACGGGGGAAAGATGGCTACACCTTC
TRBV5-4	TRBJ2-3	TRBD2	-	CASSLGLAGGLSSADTQYF	TGTGCCAGCAGCTTGGGGCTAGCGGGAGGCCTTAGTTCCGCAGATACGCAGTATTTT
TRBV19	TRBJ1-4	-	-	CASSIMSGSAEKLFF	TGTGCCAGTAGTATTATGTCCGGGTCCGCGGAAAAACTGTTTTTT
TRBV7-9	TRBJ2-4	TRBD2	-	CASSLSAGGKNIQYF	TGTGCCAGCAGCTTATCAGCGGGGGGCAAAAACATTCAGTACTTC
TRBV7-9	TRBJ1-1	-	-	CASSPRGTEAFF	TGTGCCAGCAGCCCGCGAGGCACTGAAGCTTTCTTT
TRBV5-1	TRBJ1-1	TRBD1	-	CASSLQTGGDTEAFF	TGCGCCAGCAGCTTGCAGACAGGGGGGGACACTGAAGCTTTCTTT
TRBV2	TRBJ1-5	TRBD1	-	CASSATGGWSNQPQHF	TGTGCCAGCAGTGCTACAGGGGGGTGGAGCAATCAGCCCCAGCATTTT
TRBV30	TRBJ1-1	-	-	CAWTTGNTEAFF	TGTGCCTGGACGACAGGGAACACTGAAGCTTTCTTT
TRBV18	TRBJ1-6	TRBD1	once	CASSLNPGQGNSPLHF	TGTGCCAGCTCACTGAATCCGGGACAGGGGAATTCACCCCTCCACTTT
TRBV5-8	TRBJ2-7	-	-	CASRLTGATYEQYF	TGTGCCAGCCGGTTAACGGGAGCTACCTACGAGCAGTACTTC
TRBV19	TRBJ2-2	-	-	CASSIRRGVGGELFF	TGTGCCAGTAGTATACGGCGGGGCGTTGGCGGGGAGCTGTTTTTT
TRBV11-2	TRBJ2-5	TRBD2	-	CASSRGGPRETQYF	TGTGCCAGCAGTCGCGGGGGGCCCCGGGAGACCCAGTACTTC
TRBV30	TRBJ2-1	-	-	CAWTLGRGYNEQFF	TGTGCCTGGACCCTCGGCAGAGGGTACAATGAGCAGTTCTTC
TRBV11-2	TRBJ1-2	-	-	CASSLAGSSYGYTF	TGTGCCAGCAGCTTAGCAGGAAGCTCCTATGGCTACACCTTC
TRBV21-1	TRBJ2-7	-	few	CASSKAGGAGDPF	TGTGCCAGCAGCAAAGCGGGGGGAGCGGGAGACCCTTTC
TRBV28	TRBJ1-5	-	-	CASSHNQPQHF	TGTGCCAGCAGTCATAATCAGCCCCAGCATTTT
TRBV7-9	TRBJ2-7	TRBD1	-	CASSSGTGVEQYF	TGTGCCAGCAGCTCAGGGACAGGCGTCGAGCAGTACTTC
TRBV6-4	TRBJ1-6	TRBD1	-	CASSDSDRVGSPLHF	TGTGCCAGCAGTGACTCTGACAGGGTCGGGTCACCCCTCCACTTT
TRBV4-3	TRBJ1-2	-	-	CASSQGTGNGYTF	TGCGCCAGCAGCCAAGGCACAGGGAATGGCTACACCTTC
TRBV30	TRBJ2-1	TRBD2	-	CAWRRRASGNNEQFF	TGTGCCTGGCGGAGGAGGGCTAGCGGTAACAATGAGCAGTTCTTC
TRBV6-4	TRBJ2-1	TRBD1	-	CASSPRTGPGNEQFF	TGTGCCAGCAGTCCACGGACAGGCCCCGGCAATGAGCAGTTCTTC
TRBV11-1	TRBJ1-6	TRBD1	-	CASSLGGQKRDNSPLHF	TGTGCCAGCAGCTTAGGGGGACAGAAGAGGGATAATTCACCCCTCCACTTT
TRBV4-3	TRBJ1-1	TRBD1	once	CASSQVRDRGAFF	TGCGCCAGCAGCCAAGTCCGGGACAGGGGAGCTTTCTTT
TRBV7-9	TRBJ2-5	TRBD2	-	CASSTGRTSGEETQYF	TGTGCCAGCAGCACGGGCAGGACTAGCGGGGAAGAGACCCAGTACTTC
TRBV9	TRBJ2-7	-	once	CASSSPTSSYEQYF	TGTGCCAGCAGCTCCCCGACTAGTTCCTACGAGCAGTACTTC
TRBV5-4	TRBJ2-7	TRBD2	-	CASSSTSGGIYEQYF	TGTGCCAGCAGCTCGACTAGCGGGGGGATATACGAGCAGTACTTC
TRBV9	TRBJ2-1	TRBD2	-	CASSPSSGLADEQFF	TGTGCCAGCAGCCCTAGCTCGGGACTAGCAGATGAGCAGTTCTTC
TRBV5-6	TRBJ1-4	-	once	CASSSRSLEKLFF	TGTGCCAGCAGCTCCCGGAGCTTAGAAAAGCTGTTTTTT
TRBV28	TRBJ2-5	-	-	CASSWPPGETQYF	TGTGCCAGCAGTTGGCCGCCGGGGGAGACCCAGTACTTC
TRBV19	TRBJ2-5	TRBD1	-	CASSPGQDQETQYF	TGTGCCAGTAGTCCGGGACAGGACCAAGAGACCCAGTACTTC
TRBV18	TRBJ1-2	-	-	CASSPGRVGDGYTF	TGTGCCAGCTCACCAGGCAGGGTTGGTGATGGCTACACCTTC
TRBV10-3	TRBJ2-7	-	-	CAMAGRQNYEQYF	TGTGCCATGGCGGGACGACAGAACTACGAGCAGTACTTC
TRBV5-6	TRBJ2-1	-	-	CASRSGGEGDNEQFF	TGTGCCAGCAGATCTGGAGGGGAGGGGGACAATGAGCAGTTCTTC
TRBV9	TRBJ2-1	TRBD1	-	CASSVVGTGYNEQFF	TGTGCCAGCAGCGTAGTCGGGACAGGGTACAATGAGCAGTTCTTC
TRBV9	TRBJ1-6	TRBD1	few	CASSVQQGIQDSPLHF	TGTGCCAGCAGCGTACAACAGGGGATTCAGGATTCACCCCTCCACTTT
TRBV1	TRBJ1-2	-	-	CTSSQPIREGLGNYGYTF	TGCACCAGCAGCCAACCTATCAGGGAAGGGTTAGGGAACTATGGCTACACCTTC
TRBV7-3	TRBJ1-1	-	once	CASSPGGMNTEAFF	TGTGCCAGCAGCCCCGGGGGGATGAACACTGAAGCTTTCTTT
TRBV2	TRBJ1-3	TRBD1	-	CASTTDDRVAGNTIYF	TGTGCCAGCACGACGGATGACAGGGTGGCGGGAAACACCATATATTTT